This is a list of T cell receptor beta chains from one sample in a study of CD8+CD57+ T cells in acquired aplastic anemia. MiXCR was run by TCRdb on the reads, yielding one entry per CDR3 protein. Of about 210,000 distinct CDR3 sequences listed, about a third are singletons. The sequenced material came from sorted CD4+, CD8+, or CD8+CD57+ T cells (not recorded which) from PBMCs. Every receptor here comes from a human donor in good health, serving as a control. The conserved cysteine and the conserved F or W are not part of the CDR3 here.

v_call	j_call	cdr3_aa
TRBV2	TRBJ2-3	ASGTGERTQY
TRBV19	TRBJ2-7	ASSIGAHGGYEQY
TRBV7-6	TRBJ2-2	ASSPLGGTGELF
TRBV5-1	TRBJ2-7	ASSTVGTGGDEQY
TRBV19	TRBJ1-1	ASSEGDNTEAF
TRBV9	TRBJ2-7	ASSVAGTTYEQY
TRBV20-1	TRBJ1-2	SARDVDLGGYT
TRBV19	TRBJ1-3	ASSVVGSSGNTIY
TRBV19	TRBJ1-5	ASKGKGSGQPQH
TRBV2	TRBJ1-5	ASKVGGTQPQH
TRBV20-1	TRBJ2-3	SAPGLAGGDTQY
TRBV24-1	TRBJ2-5	ATSAGGFETQY
TRBV5-5	TRBJ2-7	ASSLEGPSYEQY
TRBV10-2	TRBJ1-3	ASRDMAGGYGNTIY
TRBV10-3	TRBJ1-2	AIMPGQGIHGYT
TRBV5-4	TRBJ2-7	ASSLRFVYKQY
TRBV2	TRBJ2-2	ASSEQSGSNTGELF
TRBV11-2	TRBJ2-7	ASSPRDRSSYEQY
TRBV24-1	TRBJ1-2	ATSAGNYGYT
TRBV10-2	TRBJ1-4	ASSGLGQGGEKLF
TRBV2	TRBJ1-1	ASSVDRDTEAF
TRBV12-3/TRBV12-4	TRBJ1-5	ASSPRGEPQH
TRBV5-1	TRBJ1-2	ASRDGTYGYT
TRBV2	TRBJ2-4	ASSPAPGSGDKNIQY
TRBV24-1	TRBJ1-1	ATSEVAGEAF
TRBV20-1	TRBJ2-1	SHRLAEFYNEQF
TRBV2	TRBJ1-2	ASSEAVMSPDL
TRBV10-1	TRBJ2-7	ASSLGSVPYEQY
TRBV20-1	TRBJ1-2	SARDLGGLLHGYT
TRBV4-1	TRBJ1-6	ASSQGTRDRDNSPLH
TRBV10-3	TRBJ1-6	AISESMAGGDSPLH
TRBV9	TRBJ1-3	ASSVVGNTIY
TRBV19	TRBJ2-2	ASKSYGSGTGELF
TRBV12-3/TRBV12-4	TRBJ1-1	ASSFEENTEAF
TRBV2	TRBJ2-7	ASSVQGGRYEQY
TRBV15	TRBJ2-5	ATSRDRTETQY
TRBV25-1	TRBJ2-1	AGSLAGYVYNEQF
TRBV20-1	TRBJ1-4	SAGPGDGKLF
TRBV29-1	TRBJ1-1	SVGRTEAF
TRBV7-9	TRBJ1-1	ASSLVNLSTEAF
TRBV10-3	TRBJ2-3	ATNTVFTDAQY
TRBV7-9	TRBJ2-7	ASSLAFYEQY
TRBV19	TRBJ2-1	ASSRTGLAGVPSYNEQF
TRBV15	TRBJ1-2	ATSRDTGVKGYT
TRBV20-1	TRBJ1-2	SARALNYGYT
TRBV15	TRBJ2-1	ATSRFLNEQGEQF
TRBV7-2	TRBJ1-1	ASSLGLEAF
TRBV15	TRBJ2-3	ATSRGRASGTDTQY
TRBV19	TRBJ2-7	ASSYLAGAPYEQY
TRBV24-1	TRBJ1-5	ATSSSSNQPQH
TRBV15	TRBJ2-3	ATSGRISTDTQY
TRBV6-1	TRBJ1-3	ASSEAPEGTTIY
TRBV6-1	TRBJ1-6	ASSETIDYNSPLH
TRBV20-1	TRBJ1-6	SARRTGYILSPLH
TRBV7-9	TRBJ2-3	ASTLAAGVLTDTQY
TRBV2	TRBJ2-7	ASRYRGLRVSYEQY
TRBV20-1	TRBJ1-2	SARVRLPNYGYT
TRBV25-1	TRBJ2-1	ASRLQAVGEQF
TRBV7-8	TRBJ1-1	ASSYSKWTEAF